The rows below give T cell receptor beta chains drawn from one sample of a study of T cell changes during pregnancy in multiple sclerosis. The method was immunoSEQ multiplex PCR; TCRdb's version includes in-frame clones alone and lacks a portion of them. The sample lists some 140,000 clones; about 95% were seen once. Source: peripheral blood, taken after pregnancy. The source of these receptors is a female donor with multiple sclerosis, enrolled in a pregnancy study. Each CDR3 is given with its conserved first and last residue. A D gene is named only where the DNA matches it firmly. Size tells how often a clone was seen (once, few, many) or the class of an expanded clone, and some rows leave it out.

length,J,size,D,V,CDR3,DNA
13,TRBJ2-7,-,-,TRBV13,CASSFMSTYEQYF,TGTGCCAGCAGCTTTATGAGTACCTACGAGCAGTACTTC
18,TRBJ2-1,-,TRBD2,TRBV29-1,CSVKGLADISYSYNEQFF,TGCAGCGTCAAGGGGCTAGCGGATATATCGTACTCCTACAATGAGCAGTTCTTC
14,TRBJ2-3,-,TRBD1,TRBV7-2,CASSPGQGLNTQYF,TGTGCCAGCAGCCCAGGACAGGGGCTTAATACGCAGTATTTT
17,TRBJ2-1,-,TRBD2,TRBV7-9,CASSALRGLAGVNEQFF,TGTGCCAGCAGCGCGCTAAGAGGACTAGCGGGAGTCAATGAGCAGTTCTTC
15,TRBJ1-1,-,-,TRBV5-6,CASSFSRQLNTEAFF,TGTGCCAGCAGCTTTTCGAGACAGCTCAACACTGAAGCTTTCTTT
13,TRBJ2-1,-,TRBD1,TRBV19,CATMDGTGFEQFF,TGTGCCACCATGGACGGGACAGGGTTTGAGCAGTTCTTC
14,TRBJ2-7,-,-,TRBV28,CASSLAGARYEQYF,TGTGCCAGCAGTTTAGCAGGGGCCCGCTACGAGCAGTACTTC
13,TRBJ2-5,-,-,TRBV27,CASRITPVETQYF,TGTGCCAGCAGGATAACTCCCGTAGAGACCCAGTACTTC
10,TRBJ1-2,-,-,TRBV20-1,CSASQVGYTF,TGCAGTGCTAGTCAGGTTGGCTACACCTTC
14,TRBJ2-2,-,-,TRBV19,CASSQKQFTGELFF,TGTGCCAGTAGTCAGAAACAATTCACCGGGGAGCTGTTTTTT
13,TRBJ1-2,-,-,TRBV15,CATSRDQMAGYTF,TGTGCCACCAGCAGAGATCAAATGGCTGGCTACACCTTC
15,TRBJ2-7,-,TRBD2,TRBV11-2,CASSLTSGEIYEQYF,TGTGCCAGCAGCCTCACTAGCGGGGAAATATACGAGCAGTACTTC
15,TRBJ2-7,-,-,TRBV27,CASSLDDRSSYEQYF,TGTGCCAGCAGTTTGGACGACAGATCCTCCTACGAGCAGTACTTC
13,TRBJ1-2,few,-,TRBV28,CASSLPGVRGYTF,TGTGCCAGCAGCCTACCAGGGGTCCGGGGCTACACCTTC
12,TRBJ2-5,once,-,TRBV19,CASSIAGETQYF,TGTGCCAGTAGTATAGCCGGGGAGACCCAGTACTTC
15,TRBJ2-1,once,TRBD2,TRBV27,CASSFRSSGSNEQFF,TGTGCCAGCAGTTTCAGGTCTAGCGGGAGTAATGAGCAGTTCTTC
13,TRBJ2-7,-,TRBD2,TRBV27,CSSRTSYPYEQYF,TGTTCATCCAGGACTAGCTACCCCTACGAGCAGTACTTC
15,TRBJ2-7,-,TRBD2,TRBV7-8,CASSRPGLDSYEQYF,TGTGCCAGCAGCCGTCCTGGACTAGACTCCTACGAGCAGTACTTC
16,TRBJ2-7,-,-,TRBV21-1,CASTAIKRRGGYEQYF,TGTGCCAGCACCGCTATCAAAAGGAGGGGGGGGTACGAGCAGTACTTC
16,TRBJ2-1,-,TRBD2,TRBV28,CASSLPTSGRAREQFF,TGTGCCAGCAGTTTACCCACTAGCGGGAGGGCCCGTGAGCAGTTCTTC
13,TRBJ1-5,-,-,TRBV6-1,CASSWGRAQPQHF,TGTGCCAGCAGTTGGGGGAGGGCTCAGCCCCAGCATTTT
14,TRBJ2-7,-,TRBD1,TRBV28,CASRVRQGANEQYF,TGTGCCAGCAGGGTGAGACAGGGGGCCAACGAGCAGTACTTC
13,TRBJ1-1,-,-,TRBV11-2,CASSLGQNTEAFF,TGTGCCAGCAGCTTAGGTCAGAACACTGAAGCTTTCTTT
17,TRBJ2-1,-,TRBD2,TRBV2,CATWGLAGGESYNEQFF,TGTGCCACATGGGGACTAGCGGGAGGTGAGTCCTACAATGAGCAGTTCTTC
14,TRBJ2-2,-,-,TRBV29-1,CSVVRQGNTGELFF,TGCAGCGTTGTTAGGCAGGGGAACACCGGGGAGCTGTTTTTT
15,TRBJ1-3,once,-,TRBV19,CASSIPEASGNTIYF,TGTGCCAGTAGTATTCCCGAAGCCTCTGGAAACACCATATATTTT
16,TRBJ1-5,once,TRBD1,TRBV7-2,CASSAKQGVHNQPQHF,TGTGCCAGCAGCGCGAAACAGGGGGTGCACAATCAGCCCCAGCATTTT
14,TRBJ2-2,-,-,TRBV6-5,CASRGEGDTGELFF,TGTGCCAGCAGGGGGGAGGGGGACACCGGGGAGCTGTTTTTT
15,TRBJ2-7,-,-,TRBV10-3,CAIAVGGTGWSEQYF,TGTGCCATCGCGGTGGGAGGGACAGGCTGGAGCGAGCAGTACTTC
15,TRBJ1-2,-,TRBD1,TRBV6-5,CASRKGQVRWGGYTF,TGTGCCAGCAGAAAAGGACAGGTTAGATGGGGCGGCTACACCTTC
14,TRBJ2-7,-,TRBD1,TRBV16,CASSQGDREFEQYF,TGTGCCAGCAGCCAAGGGGACAGGGAATTCGAGCAGTACTTC
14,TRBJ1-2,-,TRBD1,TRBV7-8,CASSRTGGNYGYTF,TGTGCCAGCAGCCGTACAGGGGGTAACTATGGCTACACCTTC
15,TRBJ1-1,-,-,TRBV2,CASSVWQEGGTEAFF,TGTGCCAGCAGTGTATGGCAGGAGGGTGGTACTGAAGCTTTCTTT
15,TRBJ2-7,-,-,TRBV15,CATSRFAGDPYEQYF,TGTGCCACCAGCAGATTCGCAGGGGACCCCTACGAGCAGTACTTC
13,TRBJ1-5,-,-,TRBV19,CASSIAGSQPQHF,TGTGCCAGTAGTATAGCGGGGAGTCAGCCCCAGCATTTT
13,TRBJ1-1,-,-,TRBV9,CASSVEQITEAFF,TGTGCCAGCAGCGTAGAACAGATAACTGAAGCTTTCTTT
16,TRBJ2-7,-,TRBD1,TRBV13,CASSLGQGRSSYEQYF,TGTGCCAGCAGTTTGGGACAGGGACGAAGCTCCTACGAGCAGTACTTC
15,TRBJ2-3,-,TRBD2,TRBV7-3,CASSSGTSGPDTQYF,TGTGCCAGCAGCTCCGGGACTAGCGGGCCAGATACGCAGTATTTT
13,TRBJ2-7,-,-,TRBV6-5,CASRLTGLYEQYF,TGTGCCAGCAGGCTGACAGGCCTCTACGAGCAGTACTTC
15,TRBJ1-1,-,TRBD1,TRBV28,CASSWTGGTNTEAFF,TGTGCCAGCAGTTGGACAGGGGGCACGAACACTGAAGCTTTCTTT
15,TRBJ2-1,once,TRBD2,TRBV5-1,CASSVSGSSYNEQFF,TGCGCCAGCAGCGTAAGCGGGAGCTCCTACAATGAGCAGTTCTTC
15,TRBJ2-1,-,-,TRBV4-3,CASSQGRGSYNEQFF,TGCGCCAGCAGCCAAGGGAGGGGATCCTACAATGAGCAGTTCTTC
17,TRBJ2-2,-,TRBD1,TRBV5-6,CASSLGPGTGDTGELFF,TGTGCCAGCAGCTTGGGGCCCGGGACAGGGGACACCGGGGAGCTGTTTTTT
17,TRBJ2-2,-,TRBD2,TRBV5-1,CASSLPPGLAGTGELFF,TGCGCCAGCAGCCTGCCTCCGGGACTAGCGGGCACCGGGGAGCTGTTTTTT
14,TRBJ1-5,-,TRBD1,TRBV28,CASSFDRDYQPQHF,TGTGCCAGCAGTTTCGACAGGGATTATCAGCCCCAGCATTTT
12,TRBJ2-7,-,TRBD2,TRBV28,CASSRRQRGQYF,TGTGCCAGCAGCCGAAGACAGCGGGGGCAGTACTTC
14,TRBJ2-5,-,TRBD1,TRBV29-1,CSADTGGIQETQYF,TGCAGCGCGGACACAGGGGGGATACAAGAGACCCAGTACTTC
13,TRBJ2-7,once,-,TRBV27,CASSSIDTYEQYF,TGTGCCAGCAGTTCTATTGACACCTACGAGCAGTACTTC
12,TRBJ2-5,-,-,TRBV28,CAAGGPVTTQYF,TGTGCCGCCGGGGGACCGGTAACGACCCAGTACTTC
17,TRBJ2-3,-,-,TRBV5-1,CASSSTRTNRNADTQYF,TGCGCCAGCAGCTCAACTCGGACAAACCGGAACGCAGATACGCAGTATTTT
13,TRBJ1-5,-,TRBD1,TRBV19,CASSAQGYQPQHF,TGTGCCAGTAGTGCACAGGGGTATCAGCCCCAGCATTTT
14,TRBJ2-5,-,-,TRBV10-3,CAIKPGTLGETQYF,TGTGCCATCAAGCCCGGGACTCTGGGTGAGACCCAGTACTTC
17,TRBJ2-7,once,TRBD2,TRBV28,CASSVPTSGRRSYEQYF,TGTGCCAGCAGTGTCCCGACTAGCGGTAGAAGGTCCTACGAGCAGTACTTC
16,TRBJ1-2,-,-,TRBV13,CASSLRLQGSHYGYTF,TGTGCCAGCAGCTTACGTTTGCAGGGATCCCACTATGGCTACACCTTC
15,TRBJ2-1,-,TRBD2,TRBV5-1,CASSLGVAGYNEQFF,TGCGCCAGCAGCTTGGGAGTAGCGGGTTACAATGAGCAGTTCTTC